This T cell receptor (beta chain) was profiled in a study of a mutant IDH1 vaccine in newly diagnosed glioma. The CDR3 is 16 residues long. Looked up from germline, CDR1 is LGHNT and CDR2 is FRNRAP. Deletions cut 5 bases from V and 2 bases from J, with 13 bases between. The time point was: week 5, during vaccination. Topical imiquimod was applied with each vaccine dose, which held 300 ug of mutant IDH1 20-mer peptide. Here immunoSEQ multiplex PCR was the method, and the copy in TCRdb shows in-frame clones only, minus some. This repertoire shows roughly 42,000 clones, 70% to 90% found once; its top ten account for over 1.5%. Comments on this clone: As yet, its antigen is unknown.

The chain joins TRBV12-5 to TRBJ2-6, with D perhaps matching TRBD1 (6 bases). Sequences were derived from PBMCs, sampled from a glioma patient whose treatment included an IDH1 peptide vaccine. The receptor's source is a man aged 35 to 55 with glioma. CDR3 residues: CASGIHRVPGANVLTF. The CDR3 bases are TGTGCTAGTGGTATCCACAGGGTCCCTGGGGCCAACGTCCTGACTTTC.